This T cell receptor beta chain is from a study of CD8+CD57+ T cells in acquired aplastic anemia. Study in general: Isolated CD4+ and CD8+ cells, once sorted, yielded DNA averaging roughly 3.2 ug.

Trimming removed 0 bases at V and 6 bases at J, with 9 bases between. Germline CDR1 reads SGHRS; CDR2 reads YFSETQ. The CDR3 is 13 residues long. This clonotype was detected ten times or more. Patients included in sequencing had previously demonstrated CD8+CD57+ cell expansion by flow cytometry. According to the study, genomic DNA was the template for TCR beta VDJ and CDR3 profiling. A single record per CDR3 protein comes from TCRdb applying MiXCR to the reads. The top ten clones hold 1.1% of a sample with approximately 180,000 distinct CDR3 sequences, around 50% of them seen once. The specimen was sorted CD4+, CD8+, or CD8+CD57+ T cells (not recorded which) from PBMCs. The sequence was collected from a human donor with aplastic anemia. The chain employs TRBV5-1 and TRBJ1-2; maybe TRBD1 (5 bases). In DNA, the CDR3 is TGCGCCAGCAGCTTGGAACAGGTCAATGGCTACACCTTC. This translates into CASSLEQVNGYTF.